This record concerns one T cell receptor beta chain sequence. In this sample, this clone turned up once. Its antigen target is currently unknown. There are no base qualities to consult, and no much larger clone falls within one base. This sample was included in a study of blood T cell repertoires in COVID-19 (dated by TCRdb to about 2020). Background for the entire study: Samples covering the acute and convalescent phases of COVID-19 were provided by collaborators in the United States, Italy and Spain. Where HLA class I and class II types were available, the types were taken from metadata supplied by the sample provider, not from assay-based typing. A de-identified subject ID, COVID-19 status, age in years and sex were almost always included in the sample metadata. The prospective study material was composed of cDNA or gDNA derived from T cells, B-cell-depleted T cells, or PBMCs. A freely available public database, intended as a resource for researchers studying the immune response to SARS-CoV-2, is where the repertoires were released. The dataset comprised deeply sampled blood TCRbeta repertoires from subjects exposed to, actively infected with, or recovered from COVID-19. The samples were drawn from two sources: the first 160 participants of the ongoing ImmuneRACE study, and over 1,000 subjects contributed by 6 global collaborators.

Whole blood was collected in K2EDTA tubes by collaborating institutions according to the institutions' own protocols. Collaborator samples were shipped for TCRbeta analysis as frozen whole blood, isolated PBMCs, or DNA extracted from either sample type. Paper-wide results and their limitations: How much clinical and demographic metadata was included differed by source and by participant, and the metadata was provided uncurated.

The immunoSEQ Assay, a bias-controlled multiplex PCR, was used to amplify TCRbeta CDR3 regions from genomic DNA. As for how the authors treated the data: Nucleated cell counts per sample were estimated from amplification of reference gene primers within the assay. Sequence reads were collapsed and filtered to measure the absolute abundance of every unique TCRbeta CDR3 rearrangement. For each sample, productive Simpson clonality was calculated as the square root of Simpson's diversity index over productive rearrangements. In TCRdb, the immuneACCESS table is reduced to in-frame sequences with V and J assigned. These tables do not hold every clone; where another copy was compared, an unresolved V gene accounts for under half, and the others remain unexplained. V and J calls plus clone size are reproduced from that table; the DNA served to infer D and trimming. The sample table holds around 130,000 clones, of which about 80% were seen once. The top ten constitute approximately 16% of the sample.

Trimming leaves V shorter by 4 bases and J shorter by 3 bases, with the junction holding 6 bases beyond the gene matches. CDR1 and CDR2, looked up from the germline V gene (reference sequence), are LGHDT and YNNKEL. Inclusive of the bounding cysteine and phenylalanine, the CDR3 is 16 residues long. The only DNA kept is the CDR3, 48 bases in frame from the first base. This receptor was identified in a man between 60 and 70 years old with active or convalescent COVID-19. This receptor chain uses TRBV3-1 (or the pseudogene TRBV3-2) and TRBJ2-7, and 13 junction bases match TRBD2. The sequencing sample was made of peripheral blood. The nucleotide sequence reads TGTGCCAGCAGCCCGCGGACTAGCGGGAGAAGCTACGAGCAGTACTTC. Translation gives CASSPRTSGRSYEQYF.